A few counts support the clone carrying this TCR beta chain. Its antigen is currently unknown. V lost 3 bases and J lost 4, with 15 bases in between. The CDR3 sequence is 15 residues long. The V gene's germline CDR1 is MDHEN and CDR2 SYDVKM. This entry comes from a study of T-cell reconstitution after alpha-beta-depleted transplantation in children. Study outcomes and limitations: The main origin of T-cell counts and diversity one year after transplant was newly produced T cells. Surviving recipient T cells and thymic progenitors produced the high day-60 TCRbeta diversity seen in some patients.

Researchers prepared the TCRbeta library using unique molecular identifiers, the study reports. TCRdb reanalysed the PCR reads using MiXCR and keeps one entry per CDR3 protein. Of around 500,000 distinct CDR3 sequences in the sample, 20% to 25% were seen once. The material was PBMCs, mostly from graft donor cells, obtained 360 days after TCRalphabeta/CD19-depleted stem cell transplant. The TCR sequence derives from a boy less than two years old who had a stem cell transplant for acute myeloid leukemia, so the T cells may come from the graft donor. The chain uses TRBV28 and TRBJ1-1, with D possibly being TRBD1 (6 bases). CDR3 residues: CASSFPPGASTEAFF. The CDR3 DNA reads TGTGCCAGCAGTTTTCCCCCGGGGGCGAGCACTGAAGCTTTCTTT.